This T cell receptor (beta chain) was recorded in a study of breast tumors, draining lymph nodes, adjacent tissues. V was pared by 4 bases and J by 0 bases, with 11 bases between. CDR3 length equals 15 residues. The germline gives CDR1 SGHKS, CDR2 YYEKEE (reference sequence). Ten or more counts support this clonotype. Its matching antigen is unknown. Study findings and constraints: Luminal-like breast cancer showed significantly greater tumor-nontumor repertoire similarity than basal-like breast cancer did. Compared with lymph nodes, tumors were less diverse; compared with nontumor tissue, more. Findings are consistent with lymph node origin and intratumoral expansion of most tumor T cells.

Each CDR3 protein is one row after TCRdb ran MiXCR on the multiplex PCR reads. The table shows around 120,000 distinct CDR3 sequences, with 15% to 20% occurring only once. The lymph nodes were axillary draining lymph nodes from breast cancer patients. The chain couples TRBV5-5 to TRBJ2-1; tentative D call: TRBD2 (6 bases). The sequencing sample was made of axillary lymph node tissue. The sequence came from a female donor with breast cancer. Some clones in this sample may be carry-over from other donors' samples. The CDR3 here is CASSDATSSYNEQFF. The CDR3 region has the DNA TGTGCCAGCAGCGATGCGACTAGCTCCTACAATGAGCAGTTCTTC.